The rows below give T cell receptor beta chains drawn from one sample of a study of shared clonotypes between healthy human individuals. Here immunoSEQ multiplex PCR was the method, and the copy in TCRdb shows in-frame clones only, minus some. The sample includes millions of clones, 90% to 95% of them seen just once. Sequencing used naive CD4+ T cells sorted from blood. The receptors were gathered from a young man in good health. CDR3s include the opening cysteine and the closing phenylalanine or tryptophan. The order of the fields is clone size, D gene, J gene, V gene, CDR3 DNA, CDR3 protein. The D gene is left open where the match is weak. For some rows the clone size is stated as once, few or many, or as a class when expanded; others skip it.

size: -
D: TRBD1
J: TRBJ2-1
V: TRBV29-1
DNA: TGCAGCGTTGAAGGCCATAGGGACAGCACCTACAATGAGCAGTTCTTC
CDR3: CSVEGHRDSTYNEQFF

size: -
D: -
J: TRBJ2-1
V: TRBV7-2
DNA: TGTGCCAGCAGCGAGAGGGGAGTGGATGAGCAGTTCTTC
CDR3: CASSERGVDEQFF

size: -
D: -
J: TRBJ1-1
V: TRBV7-9
DNA: TGTGCCAGCAGCTCCCAGAACACTGAAGCTTTCTTT
CDR3: CASSSQNTEAFF

size: -
D: -
J: TRBJ2-5
V: TRBV7-2
DNA: TGTGCCAGCAGCTCAAAGCTTTTAGGGACCCAGTACTTC
CDR3: CASSSKLLGTQYF

size: -
D: -
J: TRBJ1-3
V: TRBV6-5
DNA: TGTGCCAGCAAGAGGAGGGGGATCTCTGGAAACACCATATATTTT
CDR3: CASKRRGISGNTIYF

size: -
D: -
J: TRBJ2-2
V: TRBV25-1
DNA: TGTGCCAGCAGTGCCATGAGTGGAGTCGGGGAGCTGTTTTTT
CDR3: CASSAMSGVGELFF

size: -
D: -
J: TRBJ1-4
V: TRBV6-6
DNA: TGTGCCACCAGGGGCGGTTGGACTCGCAATGTCGAAAAACTGTTTTTT
CDR3: CATRGGWTRNVEKLFF

size: once
D: -
J: TRBJ1-3
V: TRBV5-1
DNA: TGCGCCAGCAGCTTTGACGTTGGCCTCAACACCATATATTTT
CDR3: CASSFDVGLNTIYF

size: once
D: TRBD1
J: TRBJ1-2
V: TRBV25-1
DNA: TGTGCCAGCAGTGCCACAGGGGGATCCTATGGCTACACCTTC
CDR3: CASSATGGSYGYTF

size: -
D: -
J: TRBJ2-7
V: TRBV11-2
DNA: TGTGCCAGCAGCCCATTCCGGGGGAACGACTACGAGCAGTACTTC
CDR3: CASSPFRGNDYEQYF

size: -
D: -
J: TRBJ2-6
V: TRBV11-1
DNA: TGTGCCAGCAGCTCCGGGTCAAACTCTGGGGCCAACGTCCTGACTTTC
CDR3: CASSSGSNSGANVLTF

size: -
D: -
J: TRBJ2-7
V: TRBV6-1
DNA: TGTGCCAGCATTTGGACATATTCGACCTCCTACGAGCAGTACTTC
CDR3: CASIWTYSTSYEQYF

size: -
D: -
J: TRBJ1-2
V: TRBV4-3
DNA: TGCGCCAGCAGCCAAAGTGACAGCTATGGCTACACCTTC
CDR3: CASSQSDSYGYTF

size: -
D: -
J: TRBJ2-3
V: TRBV28
DNA: TGTGCCAGCAGTTTTAGTCAGGGGAGCACAGATACGCAGTATTTT
CDR3: CASSFSQGSTDTQYF

size: -
D: -
J: TRBJ1-6
V: TRBV9
DNA: TGTGCCAGCAGCGTACACAGGGTTCTTTCACCCCTCCACTTT
CDR3: CASSVHRVLSPLHF

size: -
D: -
J: TRBJ2-3
V: TRBV27
DNA: TGTGCCAGCAGTTACAAAGAGCGGAGCACAGATACGCAGTATTTT
CDR3: CASSYKERSTDTQYF

size: -
D: -
J: TRBJ1-1
V: TRBV10-2
DNA: TGCGCCAGCAGTGTTTCCCGGATGGGGGCCACTGAAGCTTTCTTT
CDR3: CASSVSRMGATEAFF

size: -
D: TRBD2
J: TRBJ2-2
V: TRBV6-4
DNA: TGTGCCAGCAGTGACAGAGCGGGAGGAGCCGGGGAGCTGTTTTTT
CDR3: CASSDRAGGAGELFF

size: -
D: TRBD1
J: TRBJ1-5
V: TRBV30
DNA: TGTGCCTGGAGGGGACAGGGGGATTCGGGCAATCAGCCCCAGCATTTT
CDR3: CAWRGQGDSGNQPQHF

size: -
D: TRBD2
J: TRBJ2-7
V: TRBV6-5
DNA: TGTGCCAGCAGTTTGGGACTAGCGGGAACCTACGAGCAGTACTTC
CDR3: CASSLGLAGTYEQYF

size: -
D: TRBD1
J: TRBJ2-2
V: TRBV28
DNA: TGTGCCAGCAGTTTGGGACAGGGTTATAGGGGGGAGCTGTTTTTT
CDR3: CASSLGQGYRGELFF

size: few
D: -
J: TRBJ1-5
V: TRBV11-2
DNA: TGTGCCAGCAGCTTCAGTACCAATCAGCCCCAGCATTTT
CDR3: CASSFSTNQPQHF

size: -
D: -
J: TRBJ2-3
V: TRBV19
DNA: TGTGCCAGTAGTATGAGACTAGCAGGGGTCTTGGATACGCAGTATTTT
CDR3: CASSMRLAGVLDTQYF

size: -
D: TRBD2
J: TRBJ2-7
V: TRBV5-4
DNA: TGTGCCAGCAGCTTGGGCGGGAGGAGTCGGGTCGAGCAGTACTTC
CDR3: CASSLGGRSRVEQYF

size: few
D: TRBD1
J: TRBJ1-1
V: TRBV2
DNA: TGTGCCACCGTATTCGACAGGGGTCAGGCTGAAGCTTTCTTT
CDR3: CATVFDRGQAEAFF

size: -
D: TRBD1
J: TRBJ1-1
V: TRBV18
DNA: TGTGCCAGCTCACCGTCGGGGACAGGGTTGTCTGAAGCTTTCTTT
CDR3: CASSPSGTGLSEAFF

size: once
D: -
J: TRBJ1-3
V: TRBV18
DNA: TGTGCCAGCTCACTGGACATCCTCTCTGGAAACACCATATATTTT
CDR3: CASSLDILSGNTIYF

size: -
D: -
J: TRBJ2-3
V: TRBV18
DNA: TGTGCCAGCTCACCACCATTGTCGACGGTACTGTATTTT
CDR3: CASSPPLSTVLYF

size: -
D: -
J: TRBJ1-1
V: TRBV11-3
DNA: TGTGCCAGCAGCTTAGATTCCGGCGGGACCACTGAAGCTTTCTTT
CDR3: CASSLDSGGTTEAFF

size: -
D: -
J: TRBJ1-2
V: TRBV6-6
DNA: TGTGCCAGCAGCTACCTGGTGGAGGGCTATGGCTACACCTTC
CDR3: CASSYLVEGYGYTF

size: -
D: TRBD1
J: TRBJ1-2
V: TRBV5-1
DNA: TGCGCCAGCAGCTTGGGGGGACAGTCCTATGGCTACACCTTC
CDR3: CASSLGGQSYGYTF

size: -
D: -
J: TRBJ2-2
V: TRBV5-6
DNA: TGTGCCAGCAGCTTCGAAGACGGCACCGGGGAGCTGTTTTTT
CDR3: CASSFEDGTGELFF

size: -
D: TRBD2
J: TRBJ2-3
V: TRBV10-1
DNA: TGCGCCAGCAGTGAGGCGGGAGGAGGTGTAGATACGCAGTATTTT
CDR3: CASSEAGGGVDTQYF

size: -
D: -
J: TRBJ1-3
V: TRBV11-2
DNA: TGTGCCAGCAGCGGGGGACTATCCTCTGGAAACACCATATATTTT
CDR3: CASSGGLSSGNTIYF

size: -
D: -
J: TRBJ1-1
V: TRBV7-9
DNA: TGTGCCAGCAGCTTAAGAAAAATGGATTCTGAGACTGAAGCTTTCTTT
CDR3: CASSLRKMDSETEAFF

size: -
D: -
J: TRBJ2-7
V: TRBV6-1
DNA: TGTGCCAGCAGTAGGGACACCGCCTCGTACGAGCAGTACTTC
CDR3: CASSRDTASYEQYF

size: -
D: -
J: TRBJ2-3
V: TRBV18
DNA: TGTGCCAGCTCACCTTTAGTGGATACGCAGTATTTT
CDR3: CASSPLVDTQYF

size: -
D: -
J: TRBJ1-4
V: TRBV5-1
DNA: TGCGCCAGCAGCTTCGACCCCCACGGGGCTAATGAAAAACTGTTTTTT
CDR3: CASSFDPHGANEKLFF

size: -
D: TRBD2
J: TRBJ2-2
V: TRBV30
DNA: TGTGCCTGGAGTGTAGGGACTAGCGGCAACACCGGGGAGCTGTTTTTT
CDR3: CAWSVGTSGNTGELFF

size: once
D: TRBD2
J: TRBJ2-7
V: TRBV29-1
DNA: TGCAGCGTGGGACTAGCGGGAAGGGGCTACGAGCAGTACTTC
CDR3: CSVGLAGRGYEQYF

size: -
D: TRBD2
J: TRBJ2-3
V: TRBV30
DNA: TGTGCCTGGAGTGTTTCCAGGACTAGCGGGGGCAGGGATACGCAGTATTTT
CDR3: CAWSVSRTSGGRDTQYF

size: -
D: -
J: TRBJ2-7
V: TRBV18
DNA: TGTGCCAGCTCACAGAACATCGGCTCTGGAGACGAGCAGTACTTC
CDR3: CASSQNIGSGDEQYF

size: -
D: -
J: TRBJ2-3
V: TRBV6-5
DNA: TGTGCCAGCAGCTTCAGGGGAGGGGCAGATACGCAGTATTTT
CDR3: CASSFRGGADTQYF

size: once
D: -
J: TRBJ2-5
V: TRBV21-1
DNA: TGTGCCAGCAGCCTTGGGGGAGGTCGAGAGACCCAGTACTTC
CDR3: CASSLGGGRETQYF

size: -
D: -
J: TRBJ2-1
V: TRBV10-1
DNA: TGCGCCAGCAGTGCTCTTACCTACAATGAGCAGTTCTTC
CDR3: CASSALTYNEQFF

size: -
D: TRBD1
J: TRBJ2-5
V: TRBV5-4
DNA: TGTGCCAGCAGCCAAGGACAGGGGGACGGAGAGACCCAGTACTTC
CDR3: CASSQGQGDGETQYF

size: -
D: TRBD1
J: TRBJ2-6
V: TRBV11-3
DNA: TGTGCCAGCAGCTTAGCCGCCGGGACAGTATTGGCTGGGGCCAACGTCCTGACTTTC
CDR3: CASSLAAGTVLAGANVLTF

size: -
D: -
J: TRBJ2-6
V: TRBV10-3
DNA: TGTGCCATCAACGGCGGAGCCTCTGGGGCCAACGTCCTGACTTTC
CDR3: CAINGGASGANVLTF

size: -
D: -
J: TRBJ1-1
V: TRBV5-4
DNA: TGTGCCAGCAGCTCGACTGGGAAGGGGGTGAACACTGAAGCTTTCTTT
CDR3: CASSSTGKGVNTEAFF

size: -
D: -
J: TRBJ1-5
V: TRBV2
DNA: TGTGCCAGCCGTTCCGGCCAGCCCCAGCATTTT
CDR3: CASRSGQPQHF

size: -
D: -
J: TRBJ1-6
V: TRBV5-6
DNA: TGTGCCAGCAGCTTGCGGGTAGCTGGGACCTATAATTCACCCCTCCACTTT
CDR3: CASSLRVAGTYNSPLHF

size: -
D: -
J: TRBJ2-3
V: TRBV6-6
DNA: TGTGCCAGCAGCTTCGGGAGTCCTGACACAGATACGCAGTATTTT
CDR3: CASSFGSPDTDTQYF

size: few
D: -
J: TRBJ1-5
V: TRBV2
DNA: TGTGCCAGTAGGACAGAGAGCAATCAGCCCCAGCATTTT
CDR3: CASRTESNQPQHF

size: -
D: TRBD2
J: TRBJ2-7
V: TRBV19
DNA: TGTGCCAGTAGAGTAGCGGGGTCGACCTACGAGCAGTACTTC
CDR3: CASRVAGSTYEQYF

size: -
D: -
J: TRBJ2-7
V: TRBV6-1
DNA: TGTGCCAGCAGTCCCACTTACGACGAGCAGTACTTC
CDR3: CASSPTYDEQYF

size: -
D: -
J: TRBJ2-1
V: TRBV7-2
DNA: TGTGCCAGCAGCTTAAGGCGGGGGCTTGAGCAGTTCTTC
CDR3: CASSLRRGLEQFF